These T cell receptor beta chains were read from a single sample in a study of neoadjuvant nivolumab and ipilimumab in lung cancer. Data came from immunoSEQ multiplex PCR; TCRdb stores just in-frame clones and leaves some out. The sample contains roughly 49,000 clones, approximately 90% of which appear only once. The specimen comprised blood, sampled before neoadjuvant nivolumab, alone or with ipilimumab. Receptor source: an adult with non-small cell lung cancer. Some clones in this sample may be carry-over from other donors' samples. The CDR3 runs from the conserved cysteine through the conserved F or W. A D gene is named only where the DNA matches it firmly. For some rows the clone size is stated as once, few or many, or as a class when expanded; others skip it.

>TRBJ1-1|.|.|TRBV5-1
CASRTPGENTEAFF
TGCGCCAGCAGGACTCCGGGAGAGAACACTGAAGCTTTCTTT
>TRBJ1-1|.|TRBD1|TRBV19
CASSGQGGYTEAFF
TGTGCCAGTAGCGGACAGGGGGGGTACACTGAAGCTTTCTTT
>TRBJ2-7|few|.|TRBV27
CASSPGTSKHYEQYF
TGTGCCAGCAGTCCCGGGACTTCTAAACACTACGAGCAGTACTTC
>TRBJ2-6|once|.|TRBV6-4
CASSPMGEGFSPGANVLTF
TGTGCCAGCAGCCCGATGGGAGAGGGATTCAGTCCCGGGGCCAACGTCCTGACTTTC
>TRBJ1-2|.|TRBD1|TRBV7-2
CASSSDRSGGYTF
TGTGCCAGCAGCTCGGACAGGAGCGGAGGCTACACCTTC
>TRBJ1-2|.|TRBD1|TRBV7-3
CASSLQGGYGYTF
TGTGCCAGCAGCTTACAGGGGGGATATGGCTACACCTTC
>TRBJ2-2|.|TRBD1|TRBV7-6
CASSSRQGVAGELFF
TGTGCCAGCAGCTCGCGACAGGGAGTTGCCGGGGAGCTGTTTTTT
>TRBJ2-3|.|.|TRBV7-9
CASSPGAITQYF
TGTGCCAGCAGCCCTGGCGCGATTACGCAGTATTTT
>TRBJ1-2|.|.|TRBV29-1
CSVDDGSTNYGYTF
TGCAGCGTTGATGATGGGAGCACAAACTATGGCTACACCTTC
>TRBJ2-5|.|.|TRBV2
CASSEGGTGRETQYF
TGTGCCAGCAGTGAAGGCGGTACGGGGCGAGAGACCCAGTACTTC
>TRBJ2-7|.|TRBD1|TRBV11-2
CASSLGTGSSYEQYF
TGTGCCAGCAGCTTGGGGACAGGGAGCTCCTACGAGCAGTACTTC
>TRBJ1-1|once|.|TRBV29-1
CSVDSVGTEAFF
TGCAGCGTAGACAGTGTAGGGACTGAAGCTTTCTTT
>TRBJ2-5|.|TRBD1|TRBV7-9
CASSYRTGTETQYF
TGTGCCAGCAGCTACCGGACAGGGACAGAGACCCAGTACTTC
>TRBJ1-2|.|.|TRBV7-8
CASSLRRGRDYGYTF
TGTGCCAGCAGCTTAAGGAGGGGAAGGGACTATGGCTACACCTTC